This TCR beta chain was documented in a study of siplizumab effects on memory and regulatory T cells. Unmatched junction bases numbered 7, after V lost 6 bases and J lost 0 bases. CDR1 is KGHSH, CDR2 LQKENI, per germline. This CDR3 has 18 amino acids. Worth noting for this clone: The antigen is unknown.

Sequenced by immunoSEQ multiplex PCR; TCRdb stores in-frame clones only, minus some. The sample shows about 120,000 clones, around 94% of them seen only once. General study results and limits: Proliferating Tregs in siplizumab cultures were never verified as suppressive.

This rearrangement joins TRBV18 to TRBJ2-1; TRBD2 matches at 14 bases. The TCR originated in a human donor in good health. What was sequenced was non-Treg CD4+ T cells sorted from blood. CDR3 DNA: TGTGCCAGCTCTCCGGGACTAGCGGGGGCGAGCTCCTACAATGAGCAGTTCTTC. Its protein is CASSPGLAGASSYNEQFF. The full variable domain, with the rest looked up from reference TRBV18 and TRBJ2-1, is NAGVMQNPRHLVRRRGQEARLRCSPMKGHSHVYWYRQLPEEGLKFMVYLQKENIIDESGMPKERFSAEFPKEGPSILRIQQVVRGDSAAYFCASSPGLAGASSYNEQFFGPGTRLTVL.